This T cell receptor beta chain was sequenced for a study of blood T cell repertoires in COVID-19. Sequenced by immunoSEQ multiplex PCR; TCRdb stores in-frame clones only, minus some. The sample holds 150,000 or so clones; roughly 90% are singletons and the top ten take 5% to 8.5%. This clone was recorded once. Germline lookup yields CDR1 GTSNPN and CDR2 SVGIG (reference sequence). The CDR3 extends over 15 amino acids. The germline V and J ends were trimmed by 2 bases and 0 bases, with 11 bases remaining between them. The TCR sequence derives from a woman in her fifties or sixties who had recovered from COVID-19. Sequencing was done on a sample of PBMCs or T cells enriched from blood (not recorded which). The rearrangement joins TRBV30 to TRBJ2-4, with D tentatively TRBD2 (7 bases). As DNA, the CDR3 is TGTGCCTGGAGTAGGGGGGGAATAGCCAAAAACATTCAGTACTTC. Translating gives CAWSRGGIAKNIQYF.